This T cell receptor (beta chain) was identified in a study of cytomegalovirus exposure and HLA in healthy donors (TCRdb year 2017). The study in broad terms: An earlier analysis of around 600 of the donors reported roughly 270 Gb of sequence data and 100 million to 140 million unique TCR beta sequences from about 200 million T cells. Because of strong linkage in the cohort, roughly five DR-DQ haplotypes were treated as single units for association and clustering. All discovery cohort repertoires had been generated using a single sequencing platform. Of the 350 to 450 genotyped donors, roughly 85% fell in the genetic ancestry cluster associated with self-reported Caucasian donors. High-throughput TCR immunosequencing, statistical association of individual TCRs with disease status, and machine learning were combined to predict cytomegalovirus infection status. Donor age, sex, ethnicity and CMV serostatus were collected together with the repertoire data. HLA typing covered class I and class II loci at four-digit resolution. Among some 400 genotyped donors of the cohort, an average of around 240,000 unique TCR beta nucleotide sequences were sequenced per donor, around a sixth of them non-productive. The later analysis used no new phenotypic data to find candidate immune exposures, relying instead on TCR beta sequences and their occurrence across donors. In a later genetic analysis, genome-wide SNP genotypes for about 55% of the roughly 700 donors were used, and that subset was treated as a discovery cohort. In an earlier analysis of roughly 580 of the donors, high-throughput TCR beta sequencing was used to judge whether each TCR beta V gene segment behaved as functional or pseudogenic. The study aimed to test whether signatures of past pathogen exposure could be identified by cataloging public T cell receptors. An early release that covered about 600 HLA-typed donors contained 300 to 350 gigabases of sequencing data and tens of millions of unique TCR sequences. Typing coverage differed by locus: A, B, C, DRB1 and DQB1 were typed in roughly 620-630 donors, DQA1 in about 500, DPA1 in some 610, and DPB1 in approximately 450. Besides the first cohort of about 730 subjects, a separate validation cohort made up of over 100 different subjects was used. To study patterns of TCR occurrence, a later analysis re-analyzed previously published TCR beta repertoires from hundreds of donors and added high-resolution HLA genotyping. The study profiled the T cell repertoires of hundreds of subjects by immunosequencing and related them to cytomegalovirus serostatus. The paper as a whole reports these results and caveats: The authors suggested that the approach could potentially be generalized to other disease states and immunological phenotypes. Three of the identified cytomegalovirus-associated TCR beta chains were confirmed in vitro to be specific for cytomegalovirus antigens. Compared with equally common non-associated chains, HLA-associated TCR beta chains in a later analysis were more clonally expanded and had lower generation probabilities. Broadly in line with IMGT annotations, most TCR beta V segments showed up in productive rearrangements about 90% or about 30% of the time in an earlier analysis of around 550 of the donors. A later genetic analysis associated a missense DCLRE1C variant with V-gene and J-gene trimming of TCR beta chains, and an independent cohort replicated the association. In a later genetic analysis, fewer N-insertions in productive TCRs were reported among donors in an Asian-associated ancestry cluster than the roughly 710-donor mean. Linkage disequilibrium might explain the correlated functional status among segregating V segments, but an unknown experimental factor could not be excluded. A further reported finding was that TCR beta sequences accurately predicted the HLA-A and HLA-B alleles for most subjects in the first cohort. The only immune exposure information available for the cohort was CMV serostatus. Only TCR beta chains were sequenced in this cohort, and the absence of alpha or paired-chain data limited detectable features. Across donors, most TCR sequences were observed very rarely, whereas some public TCRs were present in many individuals. The study listed 164 TCR beta chains as associated with cytomegalovirus. HLA typing was unavailable for some donors at each locus, so association tests used only the typed subset. Roughly uniform sequencing depth across donors was assumed in presence/absence analyses, although this assumption may not hold. In a later analysis, some 17,000 TCR beta sequences were associated with specific HLA alleles at a false discovery rate of 0.05. In a later analysis, most CMV-associated TCR beta chains were found to appear HLA-restricted, with HLA associations seemingly driven largely by CMV exposure. According to a later analysis, parvovirus B19, influenza, CMV and Epstein-Barr virus appeared linked to several top co-occurrence clusters. In a later analysis, TCR association rates were found to vary across HLA loci, with the most associated TCRs seen for DRB1 alleles and the fewest for HLA-C alleles. Strong co-occurrence of HLA alleles, especially DR and DQ, made assigning TCR associations to individual alleles difficult. A group of highly shared sequence variants was considered likely to be a technical artifact of the sequencing pipeline. Because counts were too low, approximately 18 rarely observed V segments, including chromosome 9 orphons, were excluded from the earlier analysis of fewer than 650 of the donors. The classifier was reported to diagnose cytomegalovirus status with high specificity and sensitivity in both the original cohort and the validation cohort.

Library construction relied on the immunoSEQ multiplex PCR assay. For the multiplex PCR, a mixture combining 60 forward primers for TCR Vbeta segments and 13 reverse primers for TCR Jbeta segments was used. The CDR3 region of rearranged TCR beta genes was amplified from genomic DNA by a multiplex PCR assay. The amplified TCR beta libraries were sequenced on the Illumina HiSeq System as 87-base-pair reads. The original methods were these. Across the 600 to 700 repertoires, a later analysis counted approximately 75 million unique TCR beta chains, 9.5 million to 12 million of which were shared by at least two donors. Raw reads were error-corrected and collapsed into unique sequences with a nearest-neighbor algorithm that merged closely related sequences to remove PCR and sequencing errors. To assign V, D and J gene segments, CDR3 sequences were aligned to IMGT reference sequences. Each retained sequence needed at least a six-nucleotide match to both a V gene segment and a J gene segment. A rearrangement was called productive if the CDR3 had no stop codons and remained in frame with V and J, and every other rearrangement was called non-productive. Following IMGT convention, CDR3 was defined as the stretch from the second conserved V-encoded cysteine up to the conserved J-encoded phenylalanine. The earlier analysis of about 610 of the donors excluded any sequence lacking an unambiguous match to a single V gene segment. In an earlier analysis of several hundred of the donors, V segments were called functional above 56.7% productive rearrangements and were called segregating when the between-donor standard deviation exceeded 5%. A statistical classification framework was built to diagnose cytomegalovirus status from the catalog of TCR beta chain sequences. V and J gene assignment, in a later analysis, came from comparing TCR nucleotide sequences with IMGT/GENE-DB human TR gene sequences. Using the TCRdist pipeline, a later analysis assigned CDR3 sequences along with most-parsimonious VDJ recombination scenarios. In a later analysis, each TCR beta chain was defined by its CDR3 amino acid sequence together with its V-gene family, and reads lacking a unique V-gene family were excluded. As a way to deal with suspected cross-contamination and a sequencing artifact, a later analysis dropped 450 to 700 nucleotide sequences that were highly shared and had low generation probability. In a later analysis, a clonal expansion index was calculated for each public chain from normalized within-repertoire ranks of inferred template counts. In a later analysis, generation probabilities were computed with a VDJ recombination model fitted to out-of-frame rearrangements, and the resulting probabilities were checked against IGoR. Hypergeometric tests were used in a later analysis to score TCR-TCR, TCR-HLA and TCR-CMV co-occurrence, with a repertoire-size bias correction applied to the TCR pairs. A later analysis estimated false discovery rates by permuting HLA or CMV assignments 20 times. In a later analysis, co-occurring TCRs were grouped with DBSCAN, and TCRdist sequence similarity was added when clustering was performed within HLA-allele-positive subsets. Co-occurrence clustering excluded repertoires with fewer than 30,000 or more than 120,000 public chains, plus five with anomalous nucleotide sharing. The source is immuneACCESS, and TCRdb retained only in-frame sequences with V and J called. Part of the clones is not carried over; for the studies checked, unresolved V genes explain less than half of this, and the remainder is unexplained. The DNA gave D and trimming, while V, J and clone size come from that table. The table for this sample lists about 160,000 clones; 65% to 90% of them were counted only once. The ten most abundant clones make up almost 2% of the sample.

Concerning this clone itself: Its antigen is unknown. It has no much larger one-base neighbor in the sample; base qualities were not kept.

The cohort was made up of under 800 healthy bone marrow donors. All cohort members were sampled while nominally healthy, although unrecorded immune exposures were likely present. The donor tested CMV seronegative, placing the donor among the 300 to 400 seronegative members of the cohort. A peripheral blood sample was collected from each donor, and TCR beta sequencing was performed on peripheral blood mononuclear cells. Genomic DNA was extracted from the blood cell samples with the Qiagen DNeasy Blood Extraction Kit. The sequencing input was PBMCs. This TCR was sampled from a woman between 18 and 29 years old in good health and CMV-seronegative.

Read as DNA, the sequence is TGTGCCAGCAGCATGGGACAGGTTTCCTACGAGCAGTACTTC. This gives the protein CASSMGQVSYEQYF. The V gene is TRBV21-1 and the J gene is TRBJ2-7; the tabulated D call, TRBD1, remains unverified against the DNA. TRBV21-1 is noted as a pseudogene. The CDR3 numbers 14 residues from cysteine through phenylalanine. Only CDR3 DNA is held: 42 bases, read in frame from base 1.